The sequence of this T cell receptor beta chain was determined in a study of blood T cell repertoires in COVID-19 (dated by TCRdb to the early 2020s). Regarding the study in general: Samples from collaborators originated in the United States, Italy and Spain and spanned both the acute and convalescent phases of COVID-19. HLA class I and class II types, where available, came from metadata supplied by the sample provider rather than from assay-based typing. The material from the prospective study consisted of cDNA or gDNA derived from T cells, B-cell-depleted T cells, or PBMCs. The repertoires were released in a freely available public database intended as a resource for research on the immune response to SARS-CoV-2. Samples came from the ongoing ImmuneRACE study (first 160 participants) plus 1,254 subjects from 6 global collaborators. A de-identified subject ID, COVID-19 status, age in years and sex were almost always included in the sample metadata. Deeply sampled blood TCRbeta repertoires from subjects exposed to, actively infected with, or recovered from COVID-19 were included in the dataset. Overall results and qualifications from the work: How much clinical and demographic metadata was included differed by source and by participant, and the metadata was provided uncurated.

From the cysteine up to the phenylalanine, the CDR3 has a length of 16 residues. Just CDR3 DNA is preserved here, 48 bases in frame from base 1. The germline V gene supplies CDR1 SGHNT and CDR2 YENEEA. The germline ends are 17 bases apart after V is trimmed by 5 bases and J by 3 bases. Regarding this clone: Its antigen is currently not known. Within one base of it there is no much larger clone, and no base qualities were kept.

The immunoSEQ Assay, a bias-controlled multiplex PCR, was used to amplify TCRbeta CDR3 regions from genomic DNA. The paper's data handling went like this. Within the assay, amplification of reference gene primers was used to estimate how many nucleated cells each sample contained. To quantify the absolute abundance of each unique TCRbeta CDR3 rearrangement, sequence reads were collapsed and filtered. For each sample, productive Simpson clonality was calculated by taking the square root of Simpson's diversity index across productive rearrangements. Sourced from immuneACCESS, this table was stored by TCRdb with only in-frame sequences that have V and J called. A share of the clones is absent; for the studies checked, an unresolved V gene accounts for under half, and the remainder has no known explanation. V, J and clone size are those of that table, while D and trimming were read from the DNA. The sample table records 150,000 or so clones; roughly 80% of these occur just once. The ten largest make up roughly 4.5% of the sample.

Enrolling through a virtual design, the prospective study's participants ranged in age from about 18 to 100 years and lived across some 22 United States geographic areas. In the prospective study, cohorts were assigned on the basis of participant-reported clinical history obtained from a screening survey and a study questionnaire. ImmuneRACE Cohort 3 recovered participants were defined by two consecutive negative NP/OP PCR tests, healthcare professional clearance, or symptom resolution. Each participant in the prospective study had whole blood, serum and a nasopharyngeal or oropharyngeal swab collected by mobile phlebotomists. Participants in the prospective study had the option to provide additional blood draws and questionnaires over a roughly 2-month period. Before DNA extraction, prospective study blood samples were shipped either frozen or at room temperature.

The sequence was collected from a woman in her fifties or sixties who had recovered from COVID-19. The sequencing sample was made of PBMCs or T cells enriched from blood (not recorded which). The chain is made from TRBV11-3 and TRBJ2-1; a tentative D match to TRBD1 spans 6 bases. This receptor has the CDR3 CASSAPTGPHYNEQFF. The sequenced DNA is TGTGCCAGCAGCGCGCCAACAGGGCCCCACTACAATGAGCAGTTCTTC.